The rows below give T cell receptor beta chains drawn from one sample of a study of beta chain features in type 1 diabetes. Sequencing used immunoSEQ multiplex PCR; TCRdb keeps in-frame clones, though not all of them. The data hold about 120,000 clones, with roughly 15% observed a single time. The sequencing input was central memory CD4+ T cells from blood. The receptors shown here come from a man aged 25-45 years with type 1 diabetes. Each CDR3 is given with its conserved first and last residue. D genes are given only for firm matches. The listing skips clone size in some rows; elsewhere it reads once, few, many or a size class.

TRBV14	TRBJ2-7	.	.	TGTGCCAGCAGCCAAGGGAAGGCCAGGAGAACCTACGAGCAGTACTTC	CASSQGKARRTYEQYF
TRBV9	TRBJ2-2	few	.	TGTGCCAGCAGCGTAGAACACACCGGGGAGCTGTTTTTT	CASSVEHTGELFF
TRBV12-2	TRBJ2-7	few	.	TGTGCAAGTCGCTCCGGTAGGGGTAACGAGCAGTACTTC	CASRSGRGNEQYF
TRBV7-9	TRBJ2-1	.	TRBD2	TGTGCCAGCAACCTCTTAATACCGGGACTAGCGGATAATGAGCAGTTCTTC	CASNLLIPGLADNEQFF
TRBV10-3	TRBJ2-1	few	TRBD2	TGTGCCATCAGCCTAGCGGGGGCCTACAATGAGCAGTTCTTC	CAISLAGAYNEQFF
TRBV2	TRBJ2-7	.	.	TGTGCCAGCAGTGAGTCGCCCTACGAGCAGTACTTC	CASSESPYEQYF
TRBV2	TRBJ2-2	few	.	TGTGCCAGCAGTGAAGCCTCAGCGGTGAACACCGGGGAGCTGTTTTTT	CASSEASAVNTGELFF
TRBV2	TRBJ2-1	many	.	TGTGCCAGCAGTGAGGCAGGGAGCTCCTACAATGAGCAGTTCTTC	CASSEAGSSYNEQFF
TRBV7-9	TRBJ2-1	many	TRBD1	TGTGCCAGCGGGACAGAGTACAATGAGCAGTTCTTC	CASGTEYNEQFF
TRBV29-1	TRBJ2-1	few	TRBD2	TGCAGCGCCCCCGGGACTAGCGGCTACAATGAGCAGTTCTTC	CSAPGTSGYNEQFF
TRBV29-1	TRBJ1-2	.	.	TGCAGCGGCAGGTATGACTATGGCTACACCTTC	CSGRYDYGYTF
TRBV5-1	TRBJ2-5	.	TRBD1	TGCGCCAGCAGCTTAAACAGGGGTTTTGAGACCCAGTACTTC	CASSLNRGFETQYF
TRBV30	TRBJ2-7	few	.	TGTGCCTGGAGTGTACGGGGACCAACCTACGAGCAGTACTTC	CAWSVRGPTYEQYF
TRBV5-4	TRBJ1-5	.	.	TGTGCCAGCAGCTTGGCGGGGAACCAGCCCCAGCATTTT	CASSLAGNQPQHF
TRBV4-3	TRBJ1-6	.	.	TGCGCCAGCAGCCAAGATAAGGCAGGCGGGAATTCACCCCTCCACTTT	CASSQDKAGGNSPLHF
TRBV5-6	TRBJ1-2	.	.	TGTGCCAGCAACAACGGGCTGCCGATTAACTATGGCTACACCTTC	CASNNGLPINYGYTF
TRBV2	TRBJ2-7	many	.	TGTGCCAGCAGTGAGGAACAGGGCCCTTTTCGCGAGCAGTACTTC	CASSEEQGPFREQYF
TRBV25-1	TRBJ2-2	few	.	TGTGCCAGCAGTGACCCGGGACCAAGTACCGGGGAGCTGTTTTTT	CASSDPGPSTGELFF
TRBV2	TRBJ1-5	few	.	TGTGCCAGCAGTGAATCCAGGGGTGGACCCCAGCATTTT	CASSESRGGPQHF
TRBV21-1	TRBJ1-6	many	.	TGTGCCAGCAGAAGGGGGAATTCACCCCTCCACTTT	CASRRGNSPLHF
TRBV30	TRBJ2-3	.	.	TGTGCCTGGAGTGTAAGTCCAGATACGCAGTATTTT	CAWSVSPDTQYF
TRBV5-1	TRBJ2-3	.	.	TGCGCCAGCAGCTTGATGGAAGATAGTACGCAGTATTTT	CASSLMEDSTQYF
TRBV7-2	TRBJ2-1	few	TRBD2	TGTGCCAGCAGCTTAGTGACTAGCGGGGATATCTACAATGAGCAGTTCTTC	CASSLVTSGDIYNEQFF
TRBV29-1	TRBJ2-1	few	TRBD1	TGCAGCGTCGCCGGGACAGGACTAAACAATGAGCAGTTCTTC	CSVAGTGLNNEQFF
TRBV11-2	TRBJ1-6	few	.	TGTGCCAGCAGCTTATCGTTCGGGACGGGGTCACCCCTCCACTTT	CASSLSFGTGSPLHF
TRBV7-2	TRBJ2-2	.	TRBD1	TGTGCCAGCAGACCGGGACAGTGGGGACCCGGGGAGCTGTTTTTT	CASRPGQWGPGELFF
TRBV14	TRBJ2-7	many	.	TGTGCCAGCAGAGGGCGGTCCTACGAGCAGTACTTC	CASRGRSYEQYF
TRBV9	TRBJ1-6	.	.	TGTGCCAGCAGCACGGGGACTTCTCCCCTCCACTTT	CASSTGTSPLHF
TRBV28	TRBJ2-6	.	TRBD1	TGTGCCAGCAGCGGAGGACAGGGGGCCTCTGGGGCCAACGTCCTGACTTTC	CASSGGQGASGANVLTF
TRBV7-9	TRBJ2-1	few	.	TGTGCCAGCAGAAGTCCCGGAATCTACAATGAGCAGTTCTTC	CASRSPGIYNEQFF
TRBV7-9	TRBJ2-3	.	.	TGTGCCAGTCTACTACATACTTCGGACCTAAAAGCAGATACGCAGTATTTT	CASLLHTSDLKADTQYF
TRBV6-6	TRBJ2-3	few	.	TGTGCCAGCAGCTCACTAGGAGATACGCAGTATTTT	CASSSLGDTQYF
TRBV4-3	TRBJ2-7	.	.	TGCGCCAGCAGCCAAGATATGAGGGGTGGTTCGGTAGAGCAGTACTTC	CASSQDMRGGSVEQYF
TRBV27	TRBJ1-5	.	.	TGTGCCAGCAGTTTCGCCGGGGGGCAGATGGGCAATCAGCCCCAGCATTTT	CASSFAGGQMGNQPQHF
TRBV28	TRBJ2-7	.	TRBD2	TGTGCCGCGAAATCGGCGGGGGGGAGCTCCTACGAGCAGTACTTC	CAAKSAGGSSYEQYF
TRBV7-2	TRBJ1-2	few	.	TGTGCCAGCAGCTTAATTGGTGGACGAGACGGGGGCTACACCTTC	CASSLIGGRDGGYTF
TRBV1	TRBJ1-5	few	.	TGCACCAGCAGCCAGGACGGGACAGGGTTAAATCAGCCCCAGCATTTT	CTSSQDGTGLNQPQHF
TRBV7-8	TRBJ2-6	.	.	TGTGCCAGCAGCCAAGAGACATCTGGGGCCAACGTCCTGACTTTC	CASSQETSGANVLTF
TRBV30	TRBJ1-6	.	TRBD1	TGTGCCTGGAGTGTCGGAGACAGGGGTTCACCCCTCCACTTT	CAWSVGDRGSPLHF
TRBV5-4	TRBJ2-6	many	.	TGTGCCAGCAGCTCCGACAGGCTCGCCTCTGGGGCCAACGTCCTGACTTTC	CASSSDRLASGANVLTF
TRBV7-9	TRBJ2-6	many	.	TGTGCCAGCAGCACATCTAGCGTTGGGGCCAACGTCCTGACTTTC	CASSTSSVGANVLTF
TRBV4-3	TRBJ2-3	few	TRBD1	TGCGCCAGCAGCCAGTTACAGGGGCACACGACAGATACGCAGTATTTT	CASSQLQGHTTDTQYF
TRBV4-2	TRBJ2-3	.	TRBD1	TGTGCCAGCAGCCAAGGGGTTACAGGGGGCATCACAGATACGCAGTATTTT	CASSQGVTGGITDTQYF
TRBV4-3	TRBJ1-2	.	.	TGCGCCAGCAGCCAAGATCAGGCCGGGACACCTTATGGCTACACCTTC	CASSQDQAGTPYGYTF
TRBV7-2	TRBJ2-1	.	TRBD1	TGTGCCAGCAGCGCCTTTCGTCAGGGACAGGGAGAGCAGTTCTTC	CASSAFRQGQGEQFF
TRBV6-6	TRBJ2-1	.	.	TGTGCCGGCTCATCGCCGGGACTTAAAAACAATGAGCAGTTCTTC	CAGSSPGLKNNEQFF
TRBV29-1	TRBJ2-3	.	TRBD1	TGCAGCGTTGAGGGGACAGGGGGCACAGATACGCAGTATTTT	CSVEGTGGTDTQYF
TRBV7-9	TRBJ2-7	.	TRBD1	TGTGCCAGCAGCCTCACGGGACAGGACTACGAGCAGTACTTC	CASSLTGQDYEQYF
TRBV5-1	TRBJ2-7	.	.	TGCGCCAGCAGCGTGAGTGGGGACGAGCAGTACTTC	CASSVSGDEQYF
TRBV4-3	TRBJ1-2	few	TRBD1	TGCGCCAGCAGCCAAGAGGGGACAGTAAACTATGGCTACACCTTC	CASSQEGTVNYGYTF
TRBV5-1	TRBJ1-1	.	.	TGCGCCAGCAGCTTGGAACGCCAGGGGAACACTGAAGCTTTCTTT	CASSLERQGNTEAFF
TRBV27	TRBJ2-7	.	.	TGTGCCAGCAGTTCCCCCCGGGCGCGTTACGAGCAGTACTTC	CASSSPRARYEQYF
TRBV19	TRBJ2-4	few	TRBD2	TGTGCCAGTAGCGGGGGGGCAGGCGAGGACATTCAGTACTTC	CASSGGAGEDIQYF